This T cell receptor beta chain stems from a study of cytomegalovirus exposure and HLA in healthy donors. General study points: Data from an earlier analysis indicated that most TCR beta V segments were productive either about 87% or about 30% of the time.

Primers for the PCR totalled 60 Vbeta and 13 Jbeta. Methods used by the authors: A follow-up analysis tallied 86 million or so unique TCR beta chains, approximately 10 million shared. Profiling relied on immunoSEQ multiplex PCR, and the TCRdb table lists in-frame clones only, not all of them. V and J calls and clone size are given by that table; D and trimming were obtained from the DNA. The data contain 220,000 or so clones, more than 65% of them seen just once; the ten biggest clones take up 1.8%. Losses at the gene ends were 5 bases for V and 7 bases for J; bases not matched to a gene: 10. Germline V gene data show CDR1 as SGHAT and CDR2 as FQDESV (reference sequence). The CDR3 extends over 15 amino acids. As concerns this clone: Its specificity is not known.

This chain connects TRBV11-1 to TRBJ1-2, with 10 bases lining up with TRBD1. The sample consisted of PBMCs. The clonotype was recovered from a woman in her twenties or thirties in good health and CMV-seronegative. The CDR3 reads CASSPQTGGYLGYTF. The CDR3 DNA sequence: TGTGCCAGCAGCCCCCAGACAGGGGGCTATCTTGGCTACACCTTC.